The rows below give T cell receptor beta chains drawn from one sample of a study of T-cell reconstitution after alpha-beta-depleted transplantation in children. TCRdb redid the calling of the PCR reads with MiXCR, one entry per CDR3 protein. Of 250,000 to 400,000 distinct CDR3 sequences in the sample, roughly 21% are singletons; the top ten hold around 9.9%. Sequenced material: PBMCs, mostly from graft donor cells, taken 180 days after TCRalphabeta/CD19-depleted stem cell transplant. The receptors were sampled from a male patient aged 5 to 17 who had a stem cell transplant for acute lymphoblastic leukemia, so the T cells may come from the graft donor. The CDR3 runs from the conserved cysteine through the conserved F or W. Each record gives: J gene, V gene, CDR3 protein.

>TRBJ2-5|TRBV18
CASSPEEVRGETQYF
>TRBJ2-7|TRBV5-1
CASSLTRYVQYF
>TRBJ2-7|TRBV7-2
CASSPTSGSYYF
>TRBJ2-7|TRBV5-4
CASSRFYEQYF
>TRBJ2-3|TRBV5-1
CASSRTDPTYTQYF
>TRBJ1-2|TRBV9
CASSVRTRSYGYTF
>TRBJ1-6|TRBV12-3/TRBV12-4
CASSRPQSSYNSPLHF
>TRBJ2-5|TRBV25-1
CASSEWGGRRETQYF
>TRBJ2-3|TRBV5-1
CASSGVTSGSDTQYF
>TRBJ2-7|TRBV12-3/TRBV12-4
CASSFGPGGEQYF
>TRBJ2-2|TRBV24-1
CATSDPLGASAGELFF
>TRBJ1-5|TRBV6-5
CASRTGLQPQHF
>TRBJ2-7|TRBV10-1
CASSDLGTYEQYF
>TRBJ2-1|TRBV25-1
CASRVGQGRLYNEQFF
>TRBJ2-7|TRBV4-1
CASSQGTLGSEQYF
>TRBJ2-1|TRBV5-1
CASSPTSYNEQFF
>TRBJ2-2|TRBV27
CASSGRAGTGELFF
>TRBJ2-1|TRBV5-1
CASSLVSGVSTSGWAF
>TRBJ2-7|TRBV7-9
CASSLVQDFSYEQYF
>TRBJ2-1|TRBV7-9
CASSKTARVRGEQFF
>TRBJ1-2|TRBV15
CATSGRQGFYGYTF
>TRBJ2-7|TRBV20-1
CSASNAAQQYF
>TRBJ1-6|TRBV20-1
CSAGSGNSPLHF
>TRBJ1-5|TRBV4-2
CASSQVTDDQPQHF
>TRBJ1-2|TRBV3-1
CASRTGGVTGYTF
>TRBJ1-6|TRBV20-1
CSARGGGSPLHF
>TRBJ1-5|TRBV5-6
CASSLWGYRNQPQHF
>TRBJ1-1|TRBV12-3/TRBV12-4
CASIQRTEAFF
>TRBJ2-1|TRBV5-1
CASSLWGSGGSEQFF
>TRBJ2-3|TRBV12-3/TRBV12-4
CASSMTRYTQYF
>TRBJ2-7|TRBV20-1
CSARDLDPGVTYEQYF
>TRBJ1-4|TRBV25-1
CASSEFKGAGEKLFF
>TRBJ2-3|TRBV20-1
CSARDGRLTDTQYF
>TRBJ1-6|TRBV5-1
CASSFGGSYNSPLHF
>TRBJ2-1|TRBV20-1
CSAFQPSSYNEQFF
>TRBJ1-2|TRBV9
CASRDPGTGYGYTF
>TRBJ2-7|TRBV12-3/TRBV12-4
CASTLRVVGAEQYF
>TRBJ2-1|TRBV27
CASSPRRGRDTEQFF
>TRBJ2-4|TRBV7-3
CASSLNPGGKNIQYF
>TRBJ2-1|TRBV9
CASSVGVHSYNEQFF
>TRBJ2-1|TRBV19
CASSMWDNEQFF
>TRBJ2-7|TRBV5-1
CASSLVRGSWDEQYF
>TRBJ2-5|TRBV12-3/TRBV12-4
CASSSLAPETQYF
>TRBJ2-5|TRBV7-9
CASSLAPDWQETQYF
>TRBJ2-1|TRBV4-1
CASSQEWRELNEQFF
>TRBJ2-1|TRBV7-9
CASSLVAVTGGIF
>TRBJ2-7|TRBV5-1
CASSLGPAAYEQYF
>TRBJ2-7|TRBV6-1
CASSVTRPPSEQYF
>TRBJ1-6|TRBV10-3
CAISEPGSVNSPLHF
>TRBJ2-5|TRBV15
CATNRVGGTQYF
>TRBJ1-1|TRBV9
CASSVEAGAGTEAFF
>TRBJ2-1|TRBV7-9
CASSLAPSGIPEQFF
>TRBJ2-3|TRBV20-1
CRAVGSHTTQYF